The 9 T cell receptor beta chains listed next were all sequenced from one sample in a study of control samples from healthy donors and cancer patients. Sequenced by immunoSEQ multiplex PCR; TCRdb stores in-frame clones only, minus some. The sample yields about 51,000 clones, 89% seen once. Sequencing input: PBMCs. The receptors were sampled from a man aged 35 to 55 with colorectal cancer.

A few counts support this clone. J is TRBJ2-2 and V is TRBV2; perhaps D is TRBD1 or TRBD2 (5 bases each). V lost 10 bases to trimming and J lost 4 bases, with 19 bases between them. The germline V gene has CDR1 SNHLY and CDR2 FYNNEI. The CDR3 totals 15 residues. CDR3 DNA sequence: TGTGCCATCGGGGACGGCCGAGGGGTCACCGGGGAGCTGTTTTTT. Its protein product is CAIGDGRGVTGELFF. Full variable domain (missing parts from reference TRBV2 and TRBJ2-2): EPEVTQTPSHQVTQMGQEVILRCVPISNHLYFYWYRQILGQKVEFLVSFYNNEISEKSEIFDDQFSVERPDGSNFTLKIRSTKLEDSAMYFCAIGDGRGVTGELFFGEGSRLTVL.

This clone appeared a few times. The chain links TRBV6-2 or TRBV6-3 to TRBJ2-1; 12 bases agree with TRBD2. The CDR3 length is 16 residues. Germline trimming cut 3 bases from V and 6 bases from J; bases unmatched to any gene: 6. The germline V gene has CDR1 MNHEY and CDR2 SVGEGT. The CDR3 nucleotides are TGTGCCAGCAGTTATCGAGGACTAGCGGGACCCAATGAGCAGTTCTTC. It encodes CASSYRGLAGPNEQFF.

The chain joins TRBV4-1 to TRBJ2-2, with D maybe TRBD1 (6 bases). Germline V gene lookup returns CDR1 MGHRA and CDR2 YSYEKL. The CDR3 loop spans 17 amino acids. V gave up 1 base and J gave up 0 bases, with 12 bases separating them. CDR3 DNA: TGCGCCAGCAGCCAAGTTCGGACAGACCCGAACACCGGGGAGCTGTTTTTT. This encodes CASSQVRTDPNTGELFF.

The J gene is TRBJ2-2, the V gene TRBV15; the D call may be TRBD1 or TRBD2 (5 bases each). The germline V gene has CDR1 LNHNV and CDR2 YYDKDF (reference sequence). Trimming pared 1 base from V and 7 bases from J, leaving 10 bases between. The CDR3 runs to 14 residues. The CDR3, as DNA: TGTGCCACCAGCAGAGGAGGGGTTTACGGGGAGCTGTTTTTT. It yields the protein CATSRGGVYGELFF.

The chain is built from TRBV28 and TRBJ2-1; D unresolved. Between the trimmed V and J ends, which lost 5 bases and 3 bases, there was a span of 11 bases. Germline-derived CDR1 and CDR2 are MDHEN and SYDVKM. The CDR3 has 14 residues. The CDR3 DNA reads as TGTGCCAGCAGTCTCCCGAGTGGCTACAATGAGCAGTTCTTC. As protein: CASSLPSGYNEQFF.

This chain links TRBV9 with TRBJ1-3, with D tentatively TRBD1 (5 bases). Germline CDR1 reads SGDLS; CDR2 reads YYNGEE. V shed 4 bases and J shed 0 bases, with 11 bases lying between them. The CDR3 spans 15 residues. Here the CDR3 reads CASSPGLGSGNTIYF. The CDR3 DNA reads as TGTGCCAGCAGCCCGGGACTGGGCTCTGGAAACACCATATATTTT.

A note on this clone: At one of its ends the junction is not consistent with the germline gene, which may arise from a read error. Different DNA sequences within this sample yield the same CDR3. The chain carries TRBV19 and TRBJ2-7; 10 nucleotides line up with TRBD1. The CDR3 has 14 amino acids. Germline V gives CDR1 LNHDA, CDR2 SQIVND (reference sequence). The CDR3 protein is CASSSRDRGYEQYF. The DNA of the CDR3 is TGTGCCAGTAGTTCCCGGGACAGGGGCTACGAACAGTACTTC.

This rearrangement joins TRBV6-5 to TRBJ2-7; D remains unclear. Trimming shortened V by 0 bases and J by 1 base, and 10 bases separated the two germline ends. This CDR3 has 15 residues. Germline V gene lookup returns CDR1 MNHEY and CDR2 SVGAGI. For the CDR3, the DNA is TGTGCCAGCAGTTACTCCTACCCTGATTCCTACGAGCAGTACTTC. Its translation: CASSYSYPDSYEQYF.

The J gene is TRBJ2-7, the V gene TRBV5-1; perhaps TRBD1 as D (6 bases). CDR1 SGHRS and CDR2 YFSETQ come from the germline V gene. V lost 4 bases to trimming and J lost 0 bases, with 11 bases between them. This CDR3 has 14 amino acids. CDR3 nucleotides: TGCGCCAGCAGCCTCCGGGACACCTCCTACGAGCAGTACTTC. This codes for CASSLRDTSYEQYF.